Described below is a single T cell receptor beta chain sequence and its context. These data originate in a study of blood T cell repertoires in COVID-19. Background on the study: T cells, B-cell-depleted T cells, or PBMCs provided the cDNA or gDNA that served as material.

Per the original data handling: Reference gene primer amplification gave estimated nucleated cell counts. Clones were read by immunoSEQ multiplex PCR, and TCRdb kept only the in-frame ones, dropping some. The DNA gave D and trimming, while V, J and clone size come from that table. Of around 50,000 clones listed, roughly 87% were seen once; the top ten hold roughly 21%. Seattle patients were enrolled during active infection and followed longitudinally. Deletions cut 6 bases from V and 4 bases from J, with 13 bases between. The length of the CDR3 is 14 residues. Germline loops: CDR1 LGHNT, CDR2 FRNRAP. What was sequenced was peripheral blood. The chain carries TRBV12-5 and TRBJ1-3; the D gene is possibly TRBD1 (6 bases). This TCR derives from a woman older than 75 with COVID-19, enrolled during active disease. The CDR3 loop reads CASGLTGSGNTIYF. The CDR3 bases are TGTGCTAGTGGGCTGACAGGTAGCGGAAACACCATATATTTT.